This paragraph covers one TCR beta chain sequence. CDR3 size: 16 residues. Germline CDR1 SEHNR, CDR2 FQNEAQ (reference sequence). V lost 3 bases, J lost 5 bases, and 12 bases stayed unmatched. These data come from a study of blood T cell repertoires in COVID-19. Study-level information: Samples came from the United States, Italy and Spain, spanning acute and convalescent COVID-19. The cDNA or gDNA used as material had been derived from T cells, B-cell-depleted T cells, or PBMCs.

Only in-frame clones appear in the TCRdb table, and some are missing; sequencing was by immunoSEQ multiplex PCR. Of 60,000 to 65,000 clones listed, less than 80% are singletons. The TCR sequence derives from a man aged 55 to 70 with acute or convalescent COVID-19. The chain joins TRBV7-9 to TRBJ1-2; 7 positions agree with TRBD1. Sequenced material: peripheral blood. CDR3 DNA: TGTGCCAGCAGCTTCCCCGGGACAGCTAAAGGGTATGGCTACACCTTC. Translation gives CASSFPGTAKGYGYTF.